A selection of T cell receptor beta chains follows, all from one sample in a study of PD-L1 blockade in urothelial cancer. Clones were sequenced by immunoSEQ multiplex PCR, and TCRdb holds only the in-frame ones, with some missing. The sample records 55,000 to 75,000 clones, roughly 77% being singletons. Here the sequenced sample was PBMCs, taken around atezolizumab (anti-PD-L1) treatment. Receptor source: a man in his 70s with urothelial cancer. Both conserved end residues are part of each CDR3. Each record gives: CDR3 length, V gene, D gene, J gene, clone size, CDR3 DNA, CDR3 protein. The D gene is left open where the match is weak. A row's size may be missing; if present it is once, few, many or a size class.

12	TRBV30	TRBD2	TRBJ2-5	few	TGTGCCTGGAGTGTACAGCGGCTAGCGGGCCACTTC	CAWSVQRLAGHF
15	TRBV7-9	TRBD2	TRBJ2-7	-	TGTGCCAGCAGCTTAGCCGGGACTACCTCCTACGAGCAGTACTTC	CASSLAGTTSYEQYF
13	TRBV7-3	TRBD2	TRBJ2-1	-	TGTGCCAGCAGCTTAAGCGAGACTAGCCGTAGGCTCTTC	CASSLSETSRRLF
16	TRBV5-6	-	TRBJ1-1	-	TGTGCCAGCAGCTTGGCCAAGGGGGGGTATGACACTGAAGCTTTCTTT	CASSLAKGGYDTEAFF
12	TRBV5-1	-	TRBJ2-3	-	TGCGCCAGCAGCGAGAACACAGATACGCAGTATTTT	CASSENTDTQYF
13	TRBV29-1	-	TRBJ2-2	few	TGCAGCGTTGACAGTGCGAACACCGGGGAGCTGTTTTTT	CSVDSANTGELFF
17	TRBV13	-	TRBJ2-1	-	TGTGCCAGCAGCCCTCAGAGGCGGGCTAGCTCCTACAATGAGCAGTTCTTC	CASSPQRRASSYNEQFF
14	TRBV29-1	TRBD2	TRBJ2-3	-	TGCAGCGTTGAGGATAGCGGGTTCACAGATACGCAGTATTTT	CSVEDSGFTDTQYF
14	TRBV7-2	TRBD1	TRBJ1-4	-	TGTGCCAGCAGGAGGGCAGGGGGCGAGGAAAAACTGTTTTTT	CASRRAGGEEKLFF
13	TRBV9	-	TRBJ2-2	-	TGTGCCAGCAGCAGGACAAACACCGGGGAGCTGTTTTTT	CASSRTNTGELFF
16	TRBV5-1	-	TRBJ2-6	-	TGCGCCAGCCAAATAGGGGCCGGTTCTGGGGCCAACGTCCTGACTTTC	CASQIGAGSGANVLTF
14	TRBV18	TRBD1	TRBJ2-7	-	TGTGCCAGCTCCCACGACAGGGGGTCCTACGAGCAGTACTTC	CASSHDRGSYEQYF
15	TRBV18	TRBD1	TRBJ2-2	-	TGTGCCAGCTCACCGCAGGGGGTCGACACCGGGGAGCTGTTTTTT	CASSPQGVDTGELFF
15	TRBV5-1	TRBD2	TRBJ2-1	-	TGCGCCAGCAGTTTAACTAGCGCCGCCTACAATGAGCAGTTCTTC	CASSLTSAAYNEQFF
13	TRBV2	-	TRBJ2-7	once	TGTGCCAGCAGTGAAGGGCCCCGTAACGAGCAGTACTTC	CASSEGPRNEQYF
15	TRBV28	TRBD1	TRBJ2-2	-	TGTGCCAGCAGTCTGAGTAGACAGGGTACCGGGGAGCTGTTTTTT	CASSLSRQGTGELFF
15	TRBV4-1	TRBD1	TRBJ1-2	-	TGCGCCAGCAGCCCTCGACAGGGGGGGGGCTATGGCTACACCTTC	CASSPRQGGGYGYTF
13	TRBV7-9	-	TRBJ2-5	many	TGTGCCAGCGGGCCCCTAACCCAAGAGACCCAGTACTTC	CASGPLTQETQYF
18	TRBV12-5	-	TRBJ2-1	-	TGTGCTAGTGGTTTGGTCATTGCCCGCCGAGGCTCCTACAATGAGCAGTTCTTC	CASGLVIARRGSYNEQFF
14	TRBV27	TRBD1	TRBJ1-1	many	TGTGCCAGCAGTTCCCGGACAGGGAAGACTGAAGCTTTCTTT	CASSSRTGKTEAFF
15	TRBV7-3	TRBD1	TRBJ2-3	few	TGTGCCAGCAGCTTAGGGACAGGGGAAAGGGATACGCAGTATTTT	CASSLGTGERDTQYF
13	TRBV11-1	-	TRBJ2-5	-	TGTGCCAGCAGCTTAACGGGGATAGAGACCCAGTACTTC	CASSLTGIETQYF
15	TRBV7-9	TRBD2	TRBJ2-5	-	TGTGCCAGCAGCCTCCTAGCGGGAGGACAAGAGACCCAGTACTTC	CASSLLAGGQETQYF
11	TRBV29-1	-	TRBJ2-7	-	TGCAGCGTTCAGGGATCCTACGAGCAGTACTTC	CSVQGSYEQYF
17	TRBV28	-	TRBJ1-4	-	TGTGCCAGCAGTTTAGTTCCCCGTACGGCAACTAATGAAAAACTGTTTTTT	CASSLVPRTATNEKLFF
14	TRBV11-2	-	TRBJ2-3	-	TGTGCCAGCAGCTCGCGTGTCGGGGCAGATACGCAGTATTTT	CASSSRVGADTQYF
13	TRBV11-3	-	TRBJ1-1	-	TGTGCCAGCAGCTCCCCGCGAGTGCCTGAAGCTTTCTTT	CASSSPRVPEAFF
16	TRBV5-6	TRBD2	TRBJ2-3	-	TGTGCCAGCAGCCCCCTAGTGGGGGGGAGCACAGATACGCAGTATTTT	CASSPLVGGSTDTQYF
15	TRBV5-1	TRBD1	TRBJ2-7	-	TGCGCCAGCAGCTTGGGACCGGGACAGGGGTACGAGCAGTACTTC	CASSLGPGQGYEQYF
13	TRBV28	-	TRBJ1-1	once	TGTGCCAGCAGTTTTTCCTACAACACTGAAGCTTTCTTT	CASSFSYNTEAFF
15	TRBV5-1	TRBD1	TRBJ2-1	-	TGCGCCAGCAGCCCACGGACAGGGGGCTACAATGAGCAGTTCTTC	CASSPRTGGYNEQFF
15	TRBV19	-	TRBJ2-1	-	TGTGCCAGTAGTATAGCGGCAGGAACCTACAATGAGCAGTTCTTC	CASSIAAGTYNEQFF
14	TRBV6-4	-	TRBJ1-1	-	TGTGCCAGCAGAAGGACTATTTCGGGCACTGAAGCTTTCTTT	CASRRTISGTEAFF
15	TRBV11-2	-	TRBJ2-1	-	TGTGCCAGCAGCTTAACGTCGGGAACCTACAATGAGCAGTTCTTC	CASSLTSGTYNEQFF
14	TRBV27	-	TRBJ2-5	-	TGTGCCAGCAGTTTTTCTAGAGGATTAGAGACCCAGTACTTC	CASSFSRGLETQYF
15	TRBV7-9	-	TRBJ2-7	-	TGTGCCAGCAGCCCCTCTAGCGTCGGGCCCTACGAGCAGTACTTC	CASSPSSVGPYEQYF
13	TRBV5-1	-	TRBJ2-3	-	TGCGCCAGCAGCGAAGGAGGCACAGATACGCAGTATTTT	CASSEGGTDTQYF
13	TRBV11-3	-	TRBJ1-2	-	TGTGCCAGCAGTTCTACAGGGAACTATGGCTACACCTTC	CASSSTGNYGYTF
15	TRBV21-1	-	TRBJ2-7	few	TGTGCCAGCAGCAAAGTGGACAGCGGTACGGAGGAGCAGTACTTC	CASSKVDSGTEEQYF
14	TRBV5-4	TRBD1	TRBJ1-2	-	TGTGCCAGCAGCTCCGGGACAGCTAACTATGGCTACACCTTC	CASSSGTANYGYTF
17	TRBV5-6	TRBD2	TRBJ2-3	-	TGTGCCAGCAGCTTGGCGGGACTAGCGGTCGTTCACGATACGCAGTATTTT	CASSLAGLAVVHDTQYF
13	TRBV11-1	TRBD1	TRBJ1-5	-	TGTGCCAGCTCCCGGGACAGGAATCAGCCCCAGCATTTT	CASSRDRNQPQHF
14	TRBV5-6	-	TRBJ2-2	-	TGTGCCAGCAGCTTGGGACTCTGGACCGGGGAGCTGTTTTTT	CASSLGLWTGELFF
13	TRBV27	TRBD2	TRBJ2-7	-	TGTGCCAGCAGTTCCGGGACTAGATACGAGCAGTACTTC	CASSSGTRYEQYF
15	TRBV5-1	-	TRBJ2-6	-	TGCGCCAGCAGCTTGGGGGCGACTGGGGCCAACGTCCTGACTTTC	CASSLGATGANVLTF
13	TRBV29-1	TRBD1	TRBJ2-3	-	TGCAGCGTCGGGACAGGGCTAACAGATACGCAGTATTTT	CSVGTGLTDTQYF
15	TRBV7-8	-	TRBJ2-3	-	TGTGCCAGCAGCTTAGTTGGTTCAGGGACAGATACGCAGTATTTT	CASSLVGSGTDTQYF
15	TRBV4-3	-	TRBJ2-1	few	TGCGCCAGCAGCCAAGACTCGGGGGACTACAATGAGCAGTTCTTC	CASSQDSGDYNEQFF
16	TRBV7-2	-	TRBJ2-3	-	TGTGCCAGCAGCTTAGGAGGGGACTTGGTCACAAATACGCAGTATTTT	CASSLGGDLVTNTQYF
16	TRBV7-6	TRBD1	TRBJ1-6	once	TGTGCCAGCAGCCGAGAGGGGACAGGGTATAATTCACCCCTCCACTTT	CASSREGTGYNSPLHF
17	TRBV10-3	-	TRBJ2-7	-	TGTGCCATCAGTGAGTCACGGGTCCTTTCTCTCTCCTACGAGCAGTACTTC	CAISESRVLSLSYEQYF